This TCR beta chain was sequenced for a study of shared clonotypes between healthy human individuals. Naive CD8 isolation took CD45RO-negative cells positively selected for CCR7 and excluded terminally differentiated effector memory CD45RA+ cells. The CDR3 spans 15 residues. Germline loops: CDR1 MNHEY, CDR2 SVGAGI. Trimming cost V 5 bases and J 1 base, with 13 bases left between them. TCRdb's copy holds only in-frame clones and misses some; the assay was immunoSEQ multiplex PCR. The sample has roughly 2 million clones, 85% to 95% seen once. The V gene is TRBV6-5, the J gene TRBJ2-3; D remains ambiguous. Sequencing was carried out using naive CD8+ T cells sorted from blood. This TCR was sampled from a young man in good health. The CDR3, as DNA: TGTGCCAGCAGTCCGACACTATGGGGCACAGATACGCAGTATTTT. Translated, it gives CASSPTLWGTDTQYF.